This T cell receptor beta chain was obtained from a study of T cell clonality in common variable immunodeficiency. Germline lookup yields CDR1 SGHRS and CDR2 YFSETQ. The CDR3 totals 14 residues. This clone has a count of ten or more. Its antigen remains unidentified. The read terminates 3 residues ahead of where the CDR3 ends, so the germline J gene completes it. Study observations and caveats: In common variable immunodeficiency, TCR beta chains reportedly carried fewer deletions and N-nucleotide insertions. CVID subjects shared fewer TCRbeta clones than healthy controls did. Patient heterogeneity in the CVID cohort limited correlations between repertoire features and clinical complications.

Equal genomic DNA amounts from CVID and control samples were sequenced. Only in-frame clones appear in the TCRdb table, and some are missing; sequencing was by immunoSEQ multiplex PCR. Reported are about 33,000 clones, none seen only once; the ten largest carry 6% to 6.5%. The receptor's source is a human donor with common variable immunodeficiency. Sequencing used peripheral blood mononuclear cells. V gene TRBV5-1 combines with J gene TRBJ1-1; 9 nucleotides line up with TRBD1. CDR3 bases read: TGCGCCAGCAGCACCGGACAGGGGTGGGGGGAA. Its translation: CASSTGQGWGE. The full CDR3 sequence reads CASSTGQGWGEAFF.